Shown below are 29 T cell receptor beta chains from a single sample sequenced in a study of blood T cells in healthy people across ages. The second PCR ran roughly 6 to 11 cycles with a sample-barcoded 5' primer and J-beta primers. TCRdb called the 5' RACE reads again in MiXCR, with one record for every CDR3 protein. The sample lists about 1.7 million distinct CDR3 sequences, under 30% occurring once. Sequences were obtained from blood. Receptors were obtained from a woman in her 30s in good health.

This clonotype has only a few counts. This chain links TRBV10-1 with TRBJ1-2; D is ambiguous. The V and J ends lost 0 bases and 7 bases respectively, with 15 bases between them. The CDR3 runs 15 residues. CDR1 WNHNN and CDR2 SYGVQD come from the germline V gene (reference sequence). The chain's CDR3 is CASSESRGQKAGYTF. The DNA of the CDR3 is TGCGCCAGCAGTGAGTCTCGCGGGCAAAAGGCTGGCTACACCTTC.

This chain connects TRBV15 to TRBJ2-3; D is unclear. Trimming cost V 0 bases and J 4 bases, with 11 bases left between them. The CDR3 totals 15 residues. Per the germline V gene, CDR1 is LNHNV and CDR2 is YYDKDF (reference sequence). The CDR3 coding sequence is TGTGCCACCAGCAGAGACCCGACTGAGCCAGATACGCAGTATTTT. Translation: CATSRDPTEPDTQYF.

In DNA form, the CDR3 reads TGCGCCAGCAGCTCGGGGACTTCTTCAGATACGCAGTATTTT. Amino acids: CASSSGTSSDTQYF. The chain links TRBV5-1 to TRBJ2-3; D is perhaps TRBD2 (6 bases). In germline, CDR1 is SGHRS, CDR2 YFSETQ. CDR3 length: 14 residues. With 3 bases removed from V and 4 bases from J, the gap between germline ends came to 12 bases.

The chain is built from TRBV7-8 and TRBJ1-2, with 7 bases identical to TRBD1. J gave up 4 bases and V 1 base, and 6 bases lay outside the gene matches. Looked up from germline, CDR1 is SGHVS and CDR2 is FQNEAQ. This CDR3 comprises 15 residues. CDR3 in amino acids: CASSLGGAGGYGYTF. The CDR3 nucleotides are TGTGCCAGCAGCTTAGGCGGGGCAGGGGGCTATGGCTACACCTTC.

The chain has TRBV5-5 and TRBJ1-5; D possibly corresponds to TRBD1 (6 bases). Germline V gene data show CDR1 as SGHKS and CDR2 as YYEKEE (reference sequence). This CDR3 has 18 amino acids. Trimming shortened V by 4 bases and J by 1 base, and 21 bases separated the two germline ends. For the CDR3, the DNA is TGTGCCAGCAGCCCCTGGGGGCCACCTGAGGTGAGCAATCAGCCCCAGCATTTT. Translation gives CASSPWGPPEVSNQPQHF.

The chain combines TRBV6-5 with TRBJ2-7; D tentatively fits TRBD1 or TRBD2 (5 bases each). The CDR3 is 14 residues long. Germline assignment: CDR1 MNHEY and CDR2 SVGAGI. V lost 8 bases and J 2 bases, leaving 16 bases between the germline ends. The chain's CDR3 is CASRLGRTTYEQYF. The CDR3 DNA reads TGTGCCAGCCGGCTGGGACGGACGACCTACGAGCAGTACTTC.

The CDR3 DNA reads TGTGCCAGCGGCCCCCCAAGGGGAGGGGCCAATGAGCAGTTCTTC. Amino acids: CASGPPRGGANEQFF. The chain couples TRBV14 to TRBJ2-1, with 7 bases aligning to TRBD2. Germline assignment: CDR1 SGHDN and CDR2 FVKESK. Losses at the gene ends were 8 bases for V and 6 bases for J; bases not matched to a gene: 13. The CDR3 runs to 15 residues.

There are many counts of this clonotype. The chain couples TRBV4-3 to TRBJ2-3; no firm D call. Per the germline V gene, CDR1 is LGHNA and CDR2 is YSLEER. The CDR3 length is 15 residues. Between the trimmed V and J ends, which lost 3 bases and 0 bases, there was a span of 10 bases. The CDR3 coding sequence is TGCGCCAGCAGCCAGGGCCTCTCTAGCACAGATACGCAGTATTTT. It is translated as CASSQGLSSTDTQYF.

The CDR3 coding sequence is TGTGCCAGCAGCGTAGCCCAGCTATCGGGTAATGAGCAGTTCTTC. Translation gives CASSVAQLSGNEQFF. The chain carries TRBV9 and TRBJ2-1; D uncertain. V lost 0 bases and J lost 7, with 14 bases in between. CDR3 length: 15 residues. Germline CDR1 SGDLS, CDR2 YYNGEE.

Only a few counts were recorded for this clonotype. The rearrangement uses TRBV7-3 and TRBJ2-2; perhaps TRBD2 as D (6 bases). CDR3 length: 16 amino acids. CDR1 is SGHTA and CDR2 is FQGTGA in the germline V gene. The ends were cut back, 4 bases at V and 4 bases at J, with 16 bases in the middle. CDR3 amino acids: CASSSQMGRGTGELFF. The CDR3 DNA sequence: TGTGCCAGCAGCTCCCAAATGGGGCGGGGCACCGGGGAGCTGTTTTTT.

This rearrangement joins TRBV5-1 to TRBJ2-3; 11 bases are a match to TRBD2. The CDR3 loop spans 16 amino acids. V shed 1 base and J 7 bases; nucleotides not matched to a gene: 8. From germline, CDR1 is SGHRS and CDR2 YFSETQ. The CDR3 region is CASSLRTSGSKNTQYF. As DNA, the CDR3 is TGCGCCAGCAGCTTGAGAACTAGCGGGAGCAAGAATACGCAGTATTTT.

The rearrangement links TRBV27 to TRBJ2-7; 10 bases align to TRBD2. Germline V gives CDR1 MNHEY, CDR2 SMNVEV (reference sequence). V dropped 5 bases and J dropped 4; count of bases not matched to a gene: 11. The CDR3 totals 16 residues. The CDR3 nucleotides read TGTGCCAGCAGTCCTGAAGCCGGGACTAGCGATTACGAGCAGTACTTC. Protein: CASSPEAGTSDYEQYF.

V and J are TRBV7-6 and TRBJ1-5; D remains unclear. Germline V CDR1 and CDR2: SGHVS, FNYEAQ. Trimming removed 4 bases at V and 4 bases at J, with 8 bases between. CDR3 length equals 13 residues. This CDR3 is CASSSRLNQPQHF. The CDR3 DNA sequence: TGTGCCAGCAGCTCGAGACTTAATCAGCCCCAGCATTTT.

This clonotype was seen only a few times. The chain combines TRBV2 with TRBJ1-6; TRBD1 is a possible D gene (5 bases). The germline gives CDR1 SNHLY, CDR2 FYNNEI. The V end lost 4 bases, the J end lost 8 bases, and 12 bases lay between the germline ends. The CDR3 covers 14 residues. CDR3 sequence: CASSGALTDSPLHF. In DNA, the CDR3 is TGTGCCAGCAGTGGAGCTTTGACAGATTCACCCCTCCACTTT.

This clonotype has only a few counts. The V call is TRBV20-1, the J call TRBJ1-5; a possible D gene is TRBD1 (6 bases). This CDR3 region has 16 residues. Germline-derived CDR1 and CDR2 are DFQATT and SNEGSKA (reference sequence). V was pared by 2 bases and J by 3 bases, with 17 bases between. The CDR3 loop is CSARTQGRRNNQPQHF. The CDR3 DNA reads TGCAGTGCTAGAACCCAGGGGCGACGGAACAATCAGCCCCAGCATTTT.

This clonotype was detected many times. The chain has TRBV6-5 and TRBJ1-2; tentative D call: TRBD1 (5 bases). Germline lookup yields CDR1 MNHEY and CDR2 SVGAGI. The CDR3 extends over 14 amino acids. Trimming took 2 bases from V and 7 from J, leaving 14 bases between them. The CDR3 sequence is CASSYRQAGGGYTF. DNA of the CDR3: TGTGCCAGCAGTTACCGGCAGGCCGGGGGTGGCTACACCTTC.

This clonotype turned up a few times. The chain couples TRBV11-2 to TRBJ1-1; D possibly corresponds to TRBD1 (6 bases). Germline V CDR1 and CDR2: SGHAT, FQNNGV. Trimming removed 3 bases at V and 6 bases at J, with 14 bases between. This CDR3 has 14 residues. CDR3 residues: CASSFMTGQSEAFF. The DNA for the CDR3 is TGTGCCAGCAGCTTCATGACAGGTCAATCTGAAGCTTTCTTT.

This clonotype has just a few counts. The J gene is TRBJ1-2, the V gene TRBV5-1; D gene ambiguous. The length of the CDR3 is 13 residues. Germline CDR1 and CDR2: SGHRS and YFSETQ. Trimming pared 3 bases from V and 2 bases from J, leaving 8 bases between. The CDR3 reads CASSSIPNYGYTF. The CDR3 DNA follows: TGCGCCAGCAGCTCGATACCCAACTATGGCTACACCTTC. The variable domain in full, with the rest retrieved from reference TRBV5-1 and TRBJ1-2, is KAGVTQTPRYLIKTRGQQVTLSCSPISGHRSVSWYQQTPGQGLQFLFEYFSETQRNKGNFPGRFSGRQFSNSRSEMNVSTLELGDSALYLCASSSIPNYGYTFGSGTRLTVV.

This clonotype came up a few times. The chain has TRBV5-1 and TRBJ2-4; TRBD2 agrees at 10 bases. The tail of the sequence fits TRBJ2-5 better, so the J call may be wrong. In germline, CDR1 is SGHRS, CDR2 YFSETQ. The CDR3 sequence is 14 residues long. The CDR3 DNA sequence: TGCGCCAGCAGCGCCGGGACTAGCGTTGAGACCCAGTACTTC. Translation gives CASSAGTSVETQYF.

This clonotype was seen ten or more times. The gene calls are TRBV28 and TRBJ2-1; 13 bases align to TRBD2. CDR1 and CDR2 (germline): MDHEN, SYDVKM. The CDR3 runs 15 residues. J gave up 5 bases and V 6 bases, and 4 bases lay outside the gene matches. DNA for the CDR3: TGTGCCAGCAGACCTGGGACTAGCGGGGACAATGAGCAGTTCTTC. Translated: CASRPGTSGDNEQFF.

With regard to this clonotype: This is likely a read error, given that the CDR3 carries no conserved phenylalanine or tryptophan at its end. The V gene is TRBV12-3 or TRBV12-4, the J gene TRBJ2-7, with D perhaps matching TRBD1 or TRBD2 (6 bases each). There are 15 residues in the CDR3. Between the trimmed V and J ends, which lost 1 base and 0 bases, there was a span of 10 bases. The CDR3 sequence: CASSLGPGASYEQYS. CDR3 DNA: TGTGCCAGCAGTTTAGGACCGGGGGCCTCCTACGAGCAGTACTCC.

There are many counts of this clonotype. V gene TRBV7-2 combines with J gene TRBJ2-5; possible D gene TRBD2, 6 bases. Germline V gives CDR1 SGHTA, CDR2 FQGNSA. The CDR3 sequence is 15 residues long. V lost 3 bases and J lost 5, with 16 bases in between. The CDR3 nucleotides read TGTGCCAGCAGCTTCGGGGGTCGCGGAGAGGAGACCCAGTACTTC. Its translation is CASSFGGRGEETQYF.

A few counts support this clonotype. The chain combines TRBV24-1 with TRBJ2-3; 9 bases are a match to TRBD1. Germline V gives CDR1 KGHDR, CDR2 SFDVKD. The CDR3 loop spans 17 amino acids. The V gene end was trimmed by 0 bases and the J gene end by 5 bases; junction bases not matched to a gene: 8. In DNA, the CDR3 is TGTGCCACCAGTGATTTGGGGACAGGGATAACACAAGATACGCAGTATTTT. This sequence encodes CATSDLGTGITQDTQYF.

This clonotype has just a few counts. This chain connects TRBV7-9 to TRBJ2-3, with TRBD2 identical over 12 bases. Germline values: CDR1 SEHNR, CDR2 FQNEAQ (reference sequence). V trimming: 3 bases; J trimming: 1 base; junction bases outside the gene matches: 5. This CDR3 has 17 residues. The CDR3, as DNA: TGTGCCAGCAGCTTTCCGACTAGCGGGAGCGGCACAGATACGCAGTATTTT. Residues: CASSFPTSGSGTDTQYF.

This chain links TRBV29-1 with TRBJ2-1; 12 bases are a match to TRBD2. Germline V gives CDR1 SQVTM, CDR2 ANQGSEA. The V gene end was trimmed by 4 bases and the J gene end by 7 bases; junction bases not matched to a gene: 11. This CDR3 region has 16 residues. The DNA of the CDR3 is TGCAGCGTTGGGGCTAGCGGGAGGGCCTTGGTAAATGAGCAGTTCTTC. It encodes CSVGASGRALVNEQFF.

This chain connects TRBV5-6 to TRBJ1-1, with TRBD1 matching 7 bases. The CDR3 is 15 residues long. V lost 5 bases, J lost 1 base, and 8 bases stayed unmatched. From germline, CDR1 is SGHDT and CDR2 YYEEEE. The CDR3 spells CASRPGGTANTEAFF. CDR3 nucleotides: TGTGCCAGCAGACCAGGCGGGACAGCGAACACTGAAGCTTTCTTT.

The sample holds a few counts of this clonotype. The chain combines TRBV7-3 with TRBJ2-3; possible D gene TRBD2, 7 bases. The CDR3 spans 15 residues. From germline, CDR1 is SGHTA and CDR2 FQGTGA. V shed 2 bases and J shed 4 bases, with 13 bases lying between them. CDR3 residues: CASSLLGGESDTQYF. The CDR3 DNA reads as TGTGCCAGCAGCTTACTAGGGGGGGAATCAGATACGCAGTATTTT.

The chain is built from TRBV5-1 and TRBJ2-7; 7 nucleotides agree with TRBD1. The CDR3 is 16 amino acids. J lost 4 bases, V lost 0 bases, and 10 bases had no gene match. CDR1 and CDR2 from the germline V gene are SGHRS and YFSETQ. The CDR3 loop is CASSLGRRGGRYEQYF. The CDR3 DNA reads as TGCGCCAGCAGCTTGGGTCGGAGAGGGGGCCGTTACGAGCAGTACTTC.

Ten or more counts support this clonotype. CDR3 coding DNA: TGCAGCGTTGGGACATTGGAAGGCTACGAGCAGTACTTC. Translated, it gives CSVGTLEGYEQYF. The chain uses TRBV29-1 and TRBJ2-7; perhaps TRBD1 as D (5 bases). V was clipped by 4 bases and J by 3 bases, with 13 bases between them. Germline CDR1 and CDR2: SQVTM and ANQGSEA. The CDR3 is 13 amino acids.